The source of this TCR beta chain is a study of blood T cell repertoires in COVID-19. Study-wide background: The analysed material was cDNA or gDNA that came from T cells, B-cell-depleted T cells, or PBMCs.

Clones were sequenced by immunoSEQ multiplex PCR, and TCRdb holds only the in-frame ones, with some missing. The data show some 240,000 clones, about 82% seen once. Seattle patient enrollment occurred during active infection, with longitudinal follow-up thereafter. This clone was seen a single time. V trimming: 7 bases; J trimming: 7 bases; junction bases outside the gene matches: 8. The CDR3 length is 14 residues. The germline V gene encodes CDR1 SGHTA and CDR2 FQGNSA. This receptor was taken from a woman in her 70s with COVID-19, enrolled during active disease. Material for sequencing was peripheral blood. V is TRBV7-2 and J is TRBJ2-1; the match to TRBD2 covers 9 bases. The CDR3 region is CASKAGGSANEQFF. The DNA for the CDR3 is TGTGCCAGCAAAGCGGGGGGCTCCGCGAATGAGCAGTTCTTC.